This is a list of T cell receptor beta chains from one sample in a study of lymphopenia after photon versus proton radiotherapy. Clones were sequenced by immunoSEQ multiplex PCR, and TCRdb holds only the in-frame ones, with some missing. Seen here are 52,000 or so clones, more than 90% observed once, and the top ten hold approximately 19%. Sequenced material: peripheral blood, taken from a patient treated with photon-based radiotherapy. The receptors come from a woman aged 40 to 50 with cholangiocarcinoma. Both conserved end residues are part of each CDR3. The order of the fields is clone size, D gene, V gene, J gene, CDR3 protein, CDR3 DNA. D genes are given only for firm matches. Expanded clones get a size class; other rows say once, few or many, or leave the size out.

>.|TRBD1|TRBV6-1|TRBJ1-5
CASSEPGQGRPQHF
TGTGCCAGCAGTGAACCAGGACAGGGAAGGCCCCAGCATTTT
>.|TRBD1|TRBV6-5|TRBJ1-2
CASGRQGPNYGYTF
TGTGCCAGCGGAAGACAGGGTCCCAACTATGGCTACACCTTC
>.|.|TRBV5-1|TRBJ2-2
CASSLGDSGELFF
TGCGCCAGCAGCTTGGGGGACTCCGGGGAGCTGTTTTTT
>.|.|TRBV6-5|TRBJ1-1
CASEGLGEAFF
TGTGCCAGCGAGGGGTTGGGAGAAGCTTTCTTT
>.|.|TRBV29-1|TRBJ2-3
CSIRLSTDTQYF
TGCAGCATCAGACTGAGCACAGATACGCAGTATTTT
>.|TRBD2|TRBV5-1|TRBJ2-1
CASSFGLAGGINEQFF
TGCGCCAGCAGCTTCGGCCTAGCGGGGGGTATTAATGAGCAGTTCTTC
>.|.|TRBV30|TRBJ2-7
CAWSEGRGPEQYF
TGTGCCTGGAGTGAGGGGCGGGGACCCGAGCAGTACTTC
>.|TRBD1|TRBV7-9|TRBJ2-5
CASSFKRDSQETQYF
TGTGCCAGCAGCTTTAAACGGGACAGCCAAGAGACCCAGTACTTC
>.|.|TRBV7-2|TRBJ1-1
CASSLVLSQNTEAFF
TGTGCCAGCAGCTTGGTCCTTTCTCAAAACACTGAAGCTTTCTTT
>.|TRBD2|TRBV4-2|TRBJ2-7
CASSQDGSSGYEQYF
TGTGCCAGCAGCCAAGATGGGTCTAGCGGGTACGAGCAGTACTTC
>.|.|TRBV10-3|TRBJ1-1
CAISEGNTEAFF
TGTGCCATCAGTGAGGGGAACACTGAAGCTTTCTTT
>.|.|TRBV28|TRBJ2-1
CASNVVRGYNEQFF
TGTGCCAGCAACGTCGTACGGGGCTACAATGAGCAGTTCTTC
>.|TRBD1|TRBV6-1|TRBJ2-1
CASRPPGQGMNEQFF
TGTGCCAGCAGACCTCCGGGACAGGGGATGAATGAGCAGTTCTTC
>.|.|TRBV13|TRBJ2-7
CASSLGRGRVYEQYF
TGTGCCAGCAGCTTAGGCCGGGGGCGGGTCTACGAGCAGTACTTC
>.|.|TRBV27|TRBJ1-5
CASSSGDSNQPQHF
TGTGCCAGCAGTTCTGGAGATAGCAATCAGCCCCAGCATTTT
>.|TRBD2|TRBV27|TRBJ2-7
CASSLKAGEGDEQYF
TGTGCCAGCAGTTTAAAAGCGGGGGAGGGCGACGAGCAGTACTTC
>.|.|TRBV5-1|TRBJ2-2
CASSIERSGGVGELFF
TGCGCCAGCAGCATCGAACGCAGCGGTGGGGTCGGGGAGCTGTTTTTT
>.|.|TRBV27|TRBJ1-5
CASSLVGYSNQPQHF
TGTGCCAGCAGCTTGGTAGGGTATAGCAATCAGCCCCAGCATTTT
>.|.|TRBV5-1|TRBJ2-3
CASSLDGWTVTDTQYF
TGCGCCAGCAGCTTGGATGGCTGGACAGTCACAGATACGCAGTATTTT
>.|.|TRBV11-3|TRBJ1-3
CASSSRQNSGNTIYF
TGTGCCAGCAGCTCACGACAGAACTCTGGAAACACCATATATTTT
>.|.|TRBV11-2|TRBJ1-4
CASSSDGATNEKLFF
TGTGCCAGCAGCTCCGACGGAGCAACTAATGAAAAACTGTTTTTT
>.|.|TRBV30|TRBJ1-3
CAWSFGPGGNTIYF
TGTGCCTGGAGTTTCGGCCCTGGGGGAAACACCATATATTTT
>.|TRBD2|TRBV5-6|TRBJ2-1
CASSFGVGTSDNEQFF
TGTGCCAGCAGCTTTGGCGTCGGGACTAGTGATAATGAGCAGTTCTTC
>.|.|TRBV6-6|TRBJ2-3
CASSYVQPGTDTQYF
TGTGCCAGCAGTTACGTTCAGCCTGGCACAGATACGCAGTATTTT
>.|TRBD1|TRBV5-6|TRBJ1-3
CASSQYGQGVGNTIYF
TGTGCCAGCAGCCAATATGGACAGGGGGTTGGAAACACCATATATTTT
>once|TRBD1|TRBV14|TRBJ1-2
CASSRQGLGYGYTF
TGTGCCAGCAGTCGACAGGGGTTGGGCTATGGCTACACCTTC
>once|.|TRBV16|TRBJ2-2
CASSQLRPPSTGELFF
TGTGCCAGCAGCCAATTACGGCCTCCGAGCACCGGGGAGCTGTTTTTT
>.|.|TRBV15|TRBJ1-5
CATSRARGQPQHF
TGTGCCACCAGCAGAGCGAGGGGTCAGCCCCAGCATTTT
>.|.|TRBV9|TRBJ2-2
CASSEGRVDTGELFF
TGTGCCAGCAGCGAGGGAAGGGTGGACACCGGGGAGCTGTTTTTT